The 21 T cell receptor beta chains reported below all come from one sample, sequenced in a study of OX40 agonist ivuxolimab in advanced cancers. Data came from immunoSEQ multiplex PCR; TCRdb stores just in-frame clones and leaves some out. The table shows roughly 92,000 clones, with approximately 90% occurring only once. The starting material was CD4+ or CD8+ T cells sorted from blood, obtained in a trial of the OX40 agonist ivuxolimab. All receptors come from an adult with an advanced solid tumor such as melanoma, head and neck, liver or kidney cancer.

This chain uses TRBV5-1 with TRBJ2-2, with 7 positions matching TRBD1. Germline CDR1 SGHRS, CDR2 YFSETQ. J was trimmed by 2 bases and V by 2 bases; bases with no gene match: 3. CDR3 length: 15 amino acids. The CDR3 sequence: CASSLRQGNTGELFF. CDR3 bases: TGCGCCAGCAGCTTAAGACAGGGAAACACCGGGGAGCTGTTTTTT.

The chain links TRBV19 to TRBJ1-5, with TRBD1 as a possible D gene (6 bases). Deletions cut 5 bases from V and 5 bases from J, with 28 bases between. Germline V CDR1 and CDR2: LNHDA, SQIVND (reference sequence). This CDR3 comprises 19 residues. This CDR3 reads CASSLNRDRLAIAHQPQHF. The CDR3 DNA reads as TGTGCCAGTAGTTTAAACAGGGACCGTCTAGCCATCGCCCATCAGCCCCAGCATTTT.

The chain couples TRBV6-5 to TRBJ1-2, with TRBD1 matching over 9 bases. This CDR3 has 14 amino acids. V shed 5 bases and J 8 bases; nucleotides not matched to a gene: 9. Looked up from germline, CDR1 is MNHEY and CDR2 is SVGAGI. In nucleotides, the CDR3 is TGTGCCAGCAGTCGCCGGGACAGGGAATCGGGCTACACCTTC. It yields the protein CASSRRDRESGYTF.

The chain combines TRBV19 with TRBJ1-1, with a tentative D call TRBD1 (5 bases). Germline CDR1 reads LNHDA; CDR2 reads SQIVND (reference sequence). This CDR3 is 19 amino acids long. Trimming took off 6 bases at V and 5 bases at J, with 31 bases between the two ends. CDR3 sequence (DNA): TGTGCCAGTAGCAAGCTGGGGCGTTTTCCAGGGCCAGGTTCGACTGAAGCTTTCTTT. This translates into CASSKLGRFPGPGSTEAFF.

The table lists this clone with a count of one. V is TRBV19 and J is TRBJ2-7; 13 positions match TRBD2. This CDR3 has 14 residues. Germline trimming cut 5 bases from V and 6 bases from J; bases unmatched to any gene: 4. CDR1 is LNHDA and CDR2 is SQIVND in the germline V gene (reference sequence). In DNA form, the CDR3 reads TGTGCCAGTAGTCCGGGACTAGCGGGACGCGAGCAGTACTTC. As protein: CASSPGLAGREQYF.

This sequence joins TRBV13 and TRBJ2-3; 11 bases fit TRBD2. Germline V gene lookup returns CDR1 PRHDT and CDR2 FYEKMQ (reference sequence). With V trimmed by 4 bases and J by 3 bases, 6 bases remained unmatched. CDR3 size: 16 residues. The CDR3 sequence is CASSSTSGSITDTQYF. In DNA form, the CDR3 reads TGTGCCAGCAGCTCTACTAGCGGGAGCATTACAGATACGCAGTATTTT.

This clone was detected only a few times. The chain combines TRBV7-3 with TRBJ2-3, with TRBD2 identical over 10 bases. This CDR3 is built from 17 residues. Germline lookup yields CDR1 SGHTA and CDR2 FQGTGA. V was pared by 0 bases and J by 5 bases, with 8 bases of the junction left unmatched. The CDR3 region has the DNA TGTGCCAGCAGCTTAACCCCTAGCGGGAGTAGTGGAGATACGCAGTATTTT. Amino acids: CASSLTPSGSSGDTQYF. The whole variable domain, filled in from reference TRBV7-3 and TRBJ2-3, reads GAGVSQTPSNKVTEKGKYVELRCDPISGHTALYWYRQSLGQGPEFLIYFQGTGAADDSGLPNDRFFAVRPEGSVSTLKIQRTERGDSAVYLCASSLTPSGSSGDTQYFGPGTRLTVL.

The chain joins TRBV6-5 to TRBJ2-7, with 7 bases that match TRBD2. Per the germline V gene, CDR1 is MNHEY and CDR2 is SVGAGI. CDR3 length equals 15 residues. V gave up 4 bases and J gave up 6 bases; unmatched junction bases: 12. CDR3 protein: CASSWAKGGPGEQYF. CDR3 DNA: TGTGCCAGCAGTTGGGCGAAGGGAGGGCCTGGCGAGCAGTACTTC.

This chain connects TRBV6-6 to TRBJ2-3; maybe TRBD2 (6 bases). Trimming removed 0 bases at V and 8 bases at J, with 12 bases between. The CDR3 runs 14 residues. Germline CDR1 reads MNHNY; CDR2 reads SVGAGI (reference sequence). The CDR3 coding sequence is TGTGCCAGCAGTTACTCGATGGGCGGGGTTACGCAGTATTTT. It codes for CASSYSMGGVTQYF.

The chain is built from TRBV7-6 and TRBJ2-3, with TRBD1 identical over 7 bases. V lost 10 bases to trimming and J lost 6 bases; unmatched junction nucleotides: 10. The CDR3 is 13 residues long. From germline, CDR1 is SGHVS and CDR2 FNYEAQ. The DNA for the CDR3 is TGTGCCACCTCGACAGGGCACGGGGATACGCAGTATTTT. Protein product: CATSTGHGDTQYF.

This clone was seen only once. The rearrangement joins TRBV11-3 to TRBJ2-3; unclear D gene. The CDR3 is made up of 15 amino acids. The V gene lost 4 bases and the J gene lost 2 bases, with 13 bases spanning the gap. Germline loops: CDR1 SGHNT, CDR2 YENEEA. CDR3 nucleotides: TGTGCCAGCAGCTCGTTGGAACCTCCCACAGATACGCAGTATTTT. Its translation is CASSSLEPPTDTQYF.

This clone has a single count. The chain carries TRBV11-2 and TRBJ2-5; D is unresolved. The CDR3 contains 14 residues. Germline CDR1 and CDR2: SGHAT and FQNNGV. Trimming shortened V by 1 base and J by 5 bases, and 11 bases separated the two germline ends. The CDR3: CASSLVRSGETQYF. In DNA form, the CDR3 reads TGTGCCAGCAGCTTAGTCCGTTCCGGCGAGACCCAGTACTTC.

This chain links TRBV30 with TRBJ2-7; D is uncertain. Trimming cost V 5 bases and J 2 bases, with 13 bases left between them. The CDR3 has 13 amino acids. Germline lookup yields CDR1 GTSNPN and CDR2 SVGIG (reference sequence). CDR3 protein: CAWWAGGAYEQYF. In DNA form, the CDR3 reads TGTGCCTGGTGGGCAGGTGGTGCCTACGAGCAGTACTTC.

The CDR3 region has the DNA TGTGCCAGCAGCTGGGGGCGGATGAACACTGAAGCTTTCTTT. Translating it yields CASSWGRMNTEAFF. The V call is TRBV5-6, the J call TRBJ1-1; D may be TRBD1 (6 bases). The V gene lost 3 bases and the J gene lost 0 bases, with 9 bases spanning the gap. The CDR3 runs to 14 residues. From germline, CDR1 is SGHDT and CDR2 YYEEEE.

This chain connects TRBV6-6 to TRBJ2-1, with 9 bases lining up with TRBD2. Germline trimming cut 8 bases from V and 0 bases from J; bases unmatched to any gene: 5. The V gene's germline CDR1 is MNHNY and CDR2 SVGAGI (reference sequence). This CDR3 is built from 15 residues. CDR3 protein: CASVPSGNSYNEQFF. The CDR3 nucleotides read TGTGCCAGCGTACCTAGCGGGAACTCCTACAATGAGCAGTTCTTC.

The V call is TRBV19, the J call TRBJ1-1; 8 nucleotides line up with TRBD1. Germline-derived CDR1 and CDR2 are LNHDA and SQIVND (reference sequence). The CDR3 totals 16 residues. J was trimmed by 4 bases and V by 7 bases; bases with no gene match: 14. CDR3: CASTTQDRAKGTEAFF. CDR3 nucleotide sequence: TGTGCCAGTACCACCCAGGACAGGGCCAAGGGCACTGAAGCTTTCTTT.

The chain links TRBV6-1 to TRBJ2-5; 11 nucleotides align to TRBD1. The V gene's germline CDR1 is MNHNS and CDR2 SASEGT. CDR3 length: 16 residues. The junction had 9 bases not matched to a gene; V was cut back by 4 bases and J by 5 bases. The chain's CDR3 is CASSGGQGAFVETQYF. For the CDR3, the DNA is TGTGCCAGCAGTGGAGGACAGGGGGCGTTCGTCGAGACCCAGTACTTC.

To note about this clone: A junction boundary mismatches the germline segment, possibly from a read error. The chain couples TRBV11-3 to TRBJ1-3; D call uncertain. Looked up from germline, CDR1 is SGHNT and CDR2 is YENEEA. The CDR3 loop spans 11 amino acids. For the CDR3, the DNA is TGTGCCAGCAGCTCTCGAAACACCATATATTTT. This translates into CASSSRNTIYF.

This clone was picked up one time. This rearrangement joins TRBV10-3 to TRBJ2-6; 8 bases align to TRBD1. From germline, CDR1 is ENHRY and CDR2 SYGVKD. The V and J ends lost 8 bases and 3 bases, in that order; junction bases with no gene match: 3. This CDR3 is 14 amino acids long. This CDR3 is CAIQGAGGANVLTF. CDR3 bases: TGTGCCATCCAGGGGGCGGGTGGGGCCAACGTCCTGACTTTC.

V usage is TRBV11-3 and J usage is TRBJ1-3; D may be TRBD1 (5 bases). With 5 bases removed from V and 4 bases from J, the gap between germline ends came to 27 bases. The germline CDR1 and CDR2 sequences are SGHNT and YENEEA. This CDR3 is built from 19 residues. CDR3 nucleotides: TGTGCCAGCAGCCCCCGCACGGGGCAAAATTTGGTGGGAGGAAACACCATATATTTT. It specifies CASSPRTGQNLVGGNTIYF.

The count of this clone is one. The chain joins TRBV5-1 to TRBJ2-1; 8 bases align to TRBD2. Germline CDR1 and CDR2: SGHRS and YFSETQ. V lost 4 bases and J lost 3; bases outside the gene matches: 6. This CDR3 contains 15 residues. As DNA, the CDR3 is TGCGCCAGCAGCACGGGACTAGAAGGCTACAATGAGCAGTTCTTC. Its translation is CASSTGLEGYNEQFF.